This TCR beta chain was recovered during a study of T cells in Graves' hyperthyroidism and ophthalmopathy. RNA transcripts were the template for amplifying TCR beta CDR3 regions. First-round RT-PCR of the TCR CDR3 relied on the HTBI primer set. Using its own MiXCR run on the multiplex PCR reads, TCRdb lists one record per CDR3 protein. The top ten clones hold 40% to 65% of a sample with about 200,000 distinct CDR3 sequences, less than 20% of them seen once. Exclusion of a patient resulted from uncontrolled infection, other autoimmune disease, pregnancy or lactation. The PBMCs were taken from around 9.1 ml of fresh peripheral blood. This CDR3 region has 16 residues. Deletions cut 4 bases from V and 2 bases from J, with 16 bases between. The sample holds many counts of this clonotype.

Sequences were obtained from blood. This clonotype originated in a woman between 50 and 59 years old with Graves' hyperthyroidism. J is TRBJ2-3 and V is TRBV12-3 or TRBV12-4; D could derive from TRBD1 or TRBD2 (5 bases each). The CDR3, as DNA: TGTGCCAGCAGTTACGTATCGGGACGAACCACAGATACGCAGTATTTT. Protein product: CASSYVSGRTTDTQYF.